One sample yielded the 22 T cell receptor beta chains listed below, sequenced in a study of T cell changes during pregnancy in multiple sclerosis. Assay used: immunoSEQ multiplex PCR; TCRdb lists only in-frame clones, some missing. The profile shows some 37,000 clones, 88% of them singletons. The starting material was CD4+ T cells from peripheral blood mononuclear cells, obtained before pregnancy. These receptors originate from a female donor with multiple sclerosis, enrolled in a pregnancy study.

V and J are TRBV29-1 and TRBJ1-2, with TRBD1 matching 7 bases. Germline-derived CDR1 and CDR2 are SQVTM and ANQGSEA. V lost 7 bases and J lost 7; bases outside the gene matches: 9. The CDR3 runs to 12 residues. The CDR3 is CSAQGLRGGYTF. Here the CDR3 DNA reads TGCAGCGCACAGGGGCTTAGAGGTGGCTACACCTTC.

This clone showed up just a few times. V usage is TRBV6-4 and J usage is TRBJ2-3; D perhaps matches TRBD2 (7 bases). Per the germline V gene, CDR1 is MRHNA and CDR2 is SNTAGT. V dropped 0 bases and J dropped 4 bases, with 11 bases sitting between them. This CDR3 has 15 residues. CDR3: CASSDSAGAADTQYF. The CDR3 DNA follows: TGTGCCAGCAGTGACTCCGCGGGGGCGGCAGATACGCAGTATTTT.

The genes are TRBV5-4 and TRBJ1-6, with unresolved D. Germline assignment: CDR1 SGHNT and CDR2 YYREEE (reference sequence). The length of the CDR3 is 14 residues. V was cut by 0 bases and J by 8 bases, with 9 bases left in between. The CDR3 nucleotides read TGTGCCAGCAGCTTGGTCGATCGGGATTCACCCCTCCACTTT. Translated, it gives CASSLVDRDSPLHF.

The chain couples TRBV25-1 to TRBJ2-1; 10 nucleotides match TRBD2. The CDR3 totals 15 residues. V dropped 5 bases and J dropped 6; count of bases not matched to a gene: 7. CDR1 is MGHDK, CDR2 SYGVNS, per germline. The CDR3 protein is CASSQAGGPGNEQFF. As DNA, the CDR3 is TGTGCCAGCAGTCAAGCGGGAGGGCCGGGCAATGAGCAGTTCTTC.

V is TRBV5-1 and J is TRBJ2-7; 9 positions match TRBD2. The junction had 6 bases not matched to a gene; V was cut back by 6 bases and J by 2 bases. CDR1 is SGHRS, CDR2 YFSETQ, per germline. The CDR3 has 14 residues. The CDR3 protein is CASTQTSGTYEQYF. The CDR3 DNA reads as TGCGCCAGCACTCAGACTAGCGGCACCTACGAGCAGTACTTC. The whole variable domain, remainder taken from reference TRBV5-1 and TRBJ2-7, is KAGVTQTPRYLIKTRGQQVTLSCSPISGHRSVSWYQQTPGQGLQFLFEYFSETQRNKGNFPGRFSGRQFSNSRSEMNVSTLELGDSALYLCASTQTSGTYEQYFGPGTRLTVT.

The gene calls are TRBV10-3 and TRBJ2-5, with 8 bases that match TRBD2. In germline, CDR1 is ENHRY, CDR2 SYGVKD. V lost 7 bases to trimming and J lost 2 bases; unmatched junction nucleotides: 6. The length of the CDR3 is 14 residues. The CDR3 protein is CAIKTSGSQETQYF. In DNA form, the CDR3 reads TGTGCCATCAAAACTAGCGGATCACAAGAGACCCAGTACTTC.

The chain uses TRBV29-1 and TRBJ1-1; possible D gene TRBD1, 6 bases. The CDR3 runs to 12 residues. V was trimmed by 7 bases and J by 3 bases, leaving 12 bases between them. Germline V gene sequence: CDR1 SQVTM, CDR2 ANQGSEA. This CDR3 is CSAHRDDTEAFF. The CDR3 bases are TGCAGCGCCCACAGGGACGACACTGAAGCTTTCTTT.

This clone was counted only a few times. J is TRBJ2-7 and V is TRBV6-1; D might be TRBD1 (6 bases). Germline CDR1 reads MNHNS; CDR2 reads SASEGT. This CDR3 is built from 16 residues. V was cut by 4 bases and J by 0 bases, with 16 bases left in between. The CDR3 loop reads CASSAARTESSYEQYF. The CDR3 region has the DNA TGTGCCAGCAGTGCTGCCCGGACAGAGAGCTCCTACGAGCAGTACTTC.

This clone occurred once. The chain uses TRBV5-1 and TRBJ2-5, with 7 bases matching TRBD2. V lost 7 bases and J lost 1; bases outside the gene matches: 10. CDR1 is SGHRS and CDR2 is YFSETQ in the germline V gene. The CDR3 is made up of 15 amino acids. CDR3 sequence reads: CASLRGGDPQETQYF. DNA for the CDR3: TGCGCCAGCCTTCGGGGAGGGGACCCCCAAGAGACCCAGTACTTC.

This rearrangement joins TRBV30 to TRBJ2-5; 9 positions match TRBD1. The end of the DNA fits TRBJ2-7 better, so the J call may be wrong. Germline loops: CDR1 GTSNPN, CDR2 SVGIG (reference sequence). This CDR3 has 12 residues. The CDR3 is CAWEGTGNEQYF. DNA of the CDR3: TGTGCCTGGGAAGGGACAGGGAACGAGCAGTACTTC.

The chain couples TRBV30 to TRBJ2-6; D is uncertain. Germline CDR1 reads GTSNPN; CDR2 reads SVGIG (reference sequence). V shed 2 bases and J shed 1 base, with 3 bases lying between them. The CDR3 is 13 amino acids. CDR3 amino acids: CAWSPSGANVLTF. The CDR3, as DNA: TGTGCCTGGAGTCCTTCTGGGGCCAACGTCCTGACTTTC.

The table lists this clone with a count of one. The rearrangement uses TRBV6-1 and TRBJ1-1; D is undetermined. The CDR3 runs 18 residues. CDR1 is MNHNS and CDR2 is SASEGT in the germline V gene. The V and J ends lost 3 bases and 4 bases respectively, with 24 bases between them. CDR3 nucleotide sequence: TGTGCCAGCAGTGACGACCCCCGGAGGGTTGGGTTTGCCACTGAAGCTTTCTTT. Protein: CASSDDPRRVGFATEAFF.

The V gene is TRBV19, the J gene TRBJ1-5; no clear D gene. CDR1 and CDR2 from the germline V gene are LNHDA and SQIVND (reference sequence). The CDR3 loop spans 14 amino acids. V was clipped by 2 bases and J by 4 bases, with 9 bases between them. Here the CDR3 reads CASSIITANQPQHF. The CDR3, as DNA: TGTGCCAGTAGTATAATCACAGCAAATCAGCCCCAGCATTTT.

This chain joins TRBV7-2 and TRBJ2-1, with 7 bases aligning to TRBD2. The CDR3 runs 15 residues. The V and J ends lost 1 base and 4 bases, in that order; junction bases with no gene match: 4. Germline-derived CDR1 and CDR2 are SGHTA and FQGNSA. The CDR3 bases are TGTGCCAGCAGCTTAGTGAGCGGGAATTACAATGAGCAGTTCTTC. This encodes CASSLVSGNYNEQFF.

The rearrangement links TRBV7-9 to TRBJ1-5; a weak D match, TRBD1 (6 bases). Trimming shortened V by 1 base and J by 2 bases, and 6 bases separated the two germline ends. Looked up from germline, CDR1 is SEHNR and CDR2 is FQNEAQ (reference sequence). CDR3 length: 14 residues. The CDR3 sequence: CASSLGTGNQPQHF. CDR3 in DNA: TGTGCCAGCAGCTTAGGGACAGGCAATCAGCCCCAGCATTTT.

The chain combines TRBV6-1 with TRBJ1-5; D ambiguous. CDR3 length: 16 amino acids. The V gene lost 3 bases and the J gene lost 4 bases, with 16 bases spanning the gap. The germline V gene encodes CDR1 MNHNS and CDR2 SASEGT. CDR3 DNA sequence: TGTGCCAGCAGTGAGAGGATCGGAGCGCCGAATCAGCCCCAGCATTTT. It encodes CASSERIGAPNQPQHF.

The chain combines TRBV23-1 with TRBJ1-2; maybe TRBD1 (6 bases). TRBV23-1 falls under the ORF class, with uncertain function. The ends were cut back, 8 bases at V and 6 bases at J, with 19 bases in the middle. CDR3 length equals 14 residues. CDR3 DNA sequence: TGCGCCAGCGGTATAGGGGGAACGAAGAATGGCTACACCTTC. Its protein is CASGIGGTKNGYTF.

This chain joins TRBV6-1 and TRBJ2-3, with D unresolved. Trimming shortened V by 4 bases and J by 0 bases, and 11 bases separated the two germline ends. Germline-derived CDR1 and CDR2 are MNHNS and SASEGT. This CDR3 is 15 amino acids long. The CDR3 region has the DNA TGTGCCAGCAGTGTCATGGCTTCTAGCACAGATACGCAGTATTTT. Encoded protein: CASSVMASSTDTQYF.

This clone was seen only once. This chain uses TRBV19 with TRBJ2-2; tentative D call: TRBD1 (7 bases). Germline-derived CDR1 and CDR2 are LNHDA and SQIVND (reference sequence). The CDR3 runs 16 residues. Trimming pared 5 bases from V and 2 bases from J, leaving 15 bases between. The CDR3 is CASSVYRGLNTGELFF. CDR3 sequence (DNA): TGTGCCAGTAGTGTTTACAGGGGACTTAACACCGGGGAGCTGTTTTTT. The complete variable domain, with remaining parts taken from reference TRBV19 and TRBJ2-2, reads DGGITQSPKYLFRKEGQNVTLSCEQNLNHDAMYWYRQDPGQGLRLIYYSQIVNDFQKGDIAEGYSVSREKKESFPLTVTSAQKNPTAFYLCASSVYRGLNTGELFFGEGSRLTVL.

The V call is TRBV2, the J call TRBJ2-1; 7 bases are shared with TRBD2. The CDR3 length is 13 residues. Losses at the gene ends were 7 bases for V and 7 bases for J; bases not matched to a gene: 7. Germline CDR1 SNHLY, CDR2 FYNNEI. The CDR3, as DNA: TGTGCCAGCAAGTGGTCGCGGGAGAATGAGCAGTTCTTC. It yields the protein CASKWSRENEQFF.

This clone was detected only once. CDR3 nucleotide sequence: TGTGCCAGCAGCCAAGGGACTAGCGGGAGGGCCCTCACAGATACGCAGTATTTT. Protein sequence: CASSQGTSGRALTDTQYF. This chain joins TRBV14 and TRBJ2-3; 15 bases fit TRBD2. Germline trimming cut 1 base from V and 2 bases from J; bases unmatched to any gene: 4. The CDR3 length is 18 residues. Germline-derived CDR1 and CDR2 are SGHDN and FVKESK.

The V gene is TRBV7-9, the J gene TRBJ2-1; maybe TRBD2 (5 bases). The CDR3 runs 16 residues. Trimming took 4 bases from V and 8 from J, leaving 21 bases between them. Germline values: CDR1 SEHNR, CDR2 FQNEAQ (reference sequence). The CDR3: CASSSGRASFVDEQFF. In DNA, the CDR3 is TGTGCCAGCAGCTCTGGTAGGGCTAGCTTTGTCGATGAGCAGTTCTTC. The whole variable domain, remainder taken from reference TRBV7-9 and TRBJ2-1, is DTGVSQNPRHKITKRGQNVTFRCDPISEHNRLYWYRQTLGQGPEFLTYFQNEAQLEKSRLLSDRFSAERPKGSFSTLEIQRTEQGDSAMYLCASSSGRASFVDEQFFGPGTRLTVL.